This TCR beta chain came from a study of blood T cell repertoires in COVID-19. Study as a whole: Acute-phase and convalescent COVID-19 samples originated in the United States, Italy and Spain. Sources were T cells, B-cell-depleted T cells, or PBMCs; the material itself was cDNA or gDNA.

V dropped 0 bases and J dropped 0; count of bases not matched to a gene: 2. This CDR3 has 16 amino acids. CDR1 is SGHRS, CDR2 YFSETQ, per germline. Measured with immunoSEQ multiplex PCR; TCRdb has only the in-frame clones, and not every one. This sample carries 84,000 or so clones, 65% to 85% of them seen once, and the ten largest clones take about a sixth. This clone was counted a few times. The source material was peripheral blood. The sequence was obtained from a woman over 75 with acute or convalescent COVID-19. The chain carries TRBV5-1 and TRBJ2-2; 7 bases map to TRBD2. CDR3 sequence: CASSLEGLANTGELFF. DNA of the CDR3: TGCGCCAGCAGCTTGGAAGGACTAGCGAACACCGGGGAGCTGTTTTTT.